The clone carrying this T cell receptor beta chain turned up a few times. This sample is drawn from a study of T cells after yellow fever vaccination. This CDR3 has 19 residues. The germline V and J ends were trimmed by 1 base and 3 bases, with 21 bases remaining between them. CDR1 and CDR2 (germline): SGHVS, FNYEAQ. In TCRdb, the 5' RACE reads were re-called with MiXCR into one record per CDR3 protein. The sample yields 450,000 to 600,000 distinct CDR3 sequences, around 16% seen once. The J gene is TRBJ1-4, the V gene TRBV7-6; no reliable D call. The TCR originated in a young man who received the YFV17D yellow fever vaccine. The specimen was PBMCs, collected around 5 days after the first yellow fever vaccination. The CDR3 region has the DNA TGTGCCAGCAGCTTAGAGGTCCCCTCCCGTCAGGCACCTAATGAAAAACTGTTTTTT. It codes for CASSLEVPSRQAPNEKLFF.